This TCR beta chain derives from a study of molecular identifiers for immune sequencing clone quantification. Regarding the study as a whole: In naive cells, clones above 20 RNA copies held under 1% of molecules, whereas in effector cells they held over 98%.

MiXCR, run by TCRdb on the PCR reads, gives a single entry per CDR3 protein. The repertoire includes hundreds of thousands of distinct CDR3 sequences, about 25% of them detected once, and around 0.78% sits in the top ten. The V end was cut by 3 bases, the J end by 0 bases, with 14 bases between. The CDR3 contains 16 residues. Germline V lookup: CDR1 SGHVS, CDR2 FQNEAQ. This clonotype came up many times. The antigen remains unidentified. The TCR comes from a human donor in good health. Some libraries in this study had Jurkat cell RNA spiked in. The V call is TRBV7-8, the J call TRBJ1-1; D unresolved. The sequencing input was naive CD8+ T cells from blood, with Jurkat cell RNA spiked in. Subset specified: FACS-sorted CD8+CD4-CCR7+CD45RA+ naive T cells. The chain's CDR3 is CASSLRASYLNTEAFF. CDR3 in DNA: TGTGCCAGCAGCTTGAGGGCCAGTTATTTGAACACTGAAGCTTTCTTT.